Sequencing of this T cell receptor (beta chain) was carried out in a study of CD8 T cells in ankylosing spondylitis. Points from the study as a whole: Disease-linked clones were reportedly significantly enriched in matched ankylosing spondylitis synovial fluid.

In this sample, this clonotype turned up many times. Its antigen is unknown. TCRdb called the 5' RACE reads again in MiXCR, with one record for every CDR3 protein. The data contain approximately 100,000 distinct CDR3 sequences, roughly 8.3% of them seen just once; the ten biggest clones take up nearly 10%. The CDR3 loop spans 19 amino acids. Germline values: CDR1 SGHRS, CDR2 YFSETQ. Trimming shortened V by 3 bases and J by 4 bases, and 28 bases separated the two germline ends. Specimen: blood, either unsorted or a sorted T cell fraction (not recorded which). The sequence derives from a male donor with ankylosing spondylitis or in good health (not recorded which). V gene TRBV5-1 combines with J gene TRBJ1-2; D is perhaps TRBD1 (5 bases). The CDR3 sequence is CASSSLTGFKGPRGYGYTF. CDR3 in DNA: TGCGCCAGCAGCTCCCTTACGGGGTTTAAGGGACCGCGGGGCTATGGCTACACCTTC.